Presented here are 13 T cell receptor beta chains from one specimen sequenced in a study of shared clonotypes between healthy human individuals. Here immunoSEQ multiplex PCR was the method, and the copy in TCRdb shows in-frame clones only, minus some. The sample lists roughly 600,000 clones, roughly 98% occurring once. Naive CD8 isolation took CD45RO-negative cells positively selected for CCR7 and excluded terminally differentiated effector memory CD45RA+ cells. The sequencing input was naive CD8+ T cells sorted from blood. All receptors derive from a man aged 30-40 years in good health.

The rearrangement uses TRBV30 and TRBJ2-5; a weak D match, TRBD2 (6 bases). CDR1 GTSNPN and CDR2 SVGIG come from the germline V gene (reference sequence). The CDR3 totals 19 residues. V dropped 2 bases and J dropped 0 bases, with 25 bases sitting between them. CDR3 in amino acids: CAWSSLVGRDLPYQETQYF. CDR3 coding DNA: TGTGCCTGGAGTTCCCTAGTAGGGCGGGACCTCCCATACCAAGAGACCCAGTACTTC.

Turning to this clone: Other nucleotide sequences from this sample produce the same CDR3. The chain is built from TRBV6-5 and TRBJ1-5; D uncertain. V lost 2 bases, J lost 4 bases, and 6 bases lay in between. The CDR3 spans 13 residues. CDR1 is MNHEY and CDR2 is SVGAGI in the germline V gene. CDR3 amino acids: CASSYRGNQPQHF. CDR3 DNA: TGTGCCAGCAGTTACCGAGGGAATCAGCCCCAGCATTTT.

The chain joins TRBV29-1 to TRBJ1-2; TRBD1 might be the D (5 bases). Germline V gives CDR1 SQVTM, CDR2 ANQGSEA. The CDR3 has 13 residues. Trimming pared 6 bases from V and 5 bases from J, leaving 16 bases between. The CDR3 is CSVGGGETYGYTF. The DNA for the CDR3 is TGCAGCGTGGGCGGGGGGGAGACATATGGCTACACCTTC. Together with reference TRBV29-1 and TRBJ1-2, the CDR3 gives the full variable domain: SAVISQKPSRDICQRGTSLTIQCQVDSQVTMMFWYRQQPGQSLTLIATANQGSEATYESGFVIDKFPISRPNLTFSTLTVSNMSPEDSSIYLCSVGGGETYGYTFGSGTRLTVV.

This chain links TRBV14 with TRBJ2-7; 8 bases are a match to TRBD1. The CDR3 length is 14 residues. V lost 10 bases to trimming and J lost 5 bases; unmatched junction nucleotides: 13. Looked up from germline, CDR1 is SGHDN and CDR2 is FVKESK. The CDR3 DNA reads TGTGCCACCAGGTCCGGGACAGGCCCCAACGAGCAGTACTTC. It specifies CATRSGTGPNEQYF.

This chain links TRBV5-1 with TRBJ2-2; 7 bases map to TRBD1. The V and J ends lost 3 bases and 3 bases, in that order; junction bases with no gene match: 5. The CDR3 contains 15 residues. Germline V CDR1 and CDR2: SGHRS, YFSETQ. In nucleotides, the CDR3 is TGCGCCAGCAGCTCCTCCGGGACAGACACCGGGGAGCTGTTTTTT. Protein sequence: CASSSSGTDTGELFF.

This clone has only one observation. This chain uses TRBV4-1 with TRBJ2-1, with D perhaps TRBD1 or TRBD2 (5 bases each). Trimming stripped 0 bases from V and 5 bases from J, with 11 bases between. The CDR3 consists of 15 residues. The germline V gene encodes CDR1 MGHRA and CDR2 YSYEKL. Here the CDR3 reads CASSQEQEVHNEQFF. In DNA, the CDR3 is TGCGCCAGCAGCCAAGAACAGGAGGTACACAATGAGCAGTTCTTC.

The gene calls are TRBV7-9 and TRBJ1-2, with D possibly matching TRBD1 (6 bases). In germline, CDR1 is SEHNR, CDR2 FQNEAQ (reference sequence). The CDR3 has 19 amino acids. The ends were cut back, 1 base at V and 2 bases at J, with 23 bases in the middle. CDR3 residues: CASSLDMGTSSLLNYGYTF. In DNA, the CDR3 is TGTGCCAGCAGCTTAGATATGGGGACATCGTCGCTATTAAACTATGGCTACACCTTC.

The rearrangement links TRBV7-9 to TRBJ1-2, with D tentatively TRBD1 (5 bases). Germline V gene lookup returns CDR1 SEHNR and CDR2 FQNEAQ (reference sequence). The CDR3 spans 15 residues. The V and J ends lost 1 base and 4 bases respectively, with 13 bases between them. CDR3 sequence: CASSLVPTESYGYTF. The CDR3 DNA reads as TGTGCCAGCAGCTTAGTCCCGACAGAATCCTATGGCTACACCTTC. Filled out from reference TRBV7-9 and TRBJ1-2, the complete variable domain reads DTGVSQNPRHKITKRGQNVTFRCDPISEHNRLYWYRQTLGQGPEFLTYFQNEAQLEKSRLLSDRFSAERPKGSFSTLEIQRTEQGDSAMYLCASSLVPTESYGYTFGSGTRLTVV.

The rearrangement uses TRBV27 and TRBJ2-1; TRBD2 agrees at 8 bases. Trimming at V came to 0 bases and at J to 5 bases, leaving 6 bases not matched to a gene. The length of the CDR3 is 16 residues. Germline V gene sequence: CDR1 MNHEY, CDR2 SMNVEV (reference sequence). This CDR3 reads CASSLSRSGIDNEQFF. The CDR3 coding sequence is TGTGCCAGCAGTTTATCTCGTAGCGGGATCGACAATGAGCAGTTCTTC.

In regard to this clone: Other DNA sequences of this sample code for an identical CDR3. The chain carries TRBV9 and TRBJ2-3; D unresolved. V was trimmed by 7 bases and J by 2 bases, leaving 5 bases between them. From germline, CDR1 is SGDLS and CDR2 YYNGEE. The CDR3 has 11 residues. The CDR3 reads CASGPTDTQYF. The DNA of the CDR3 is TGTGCCAGCGGCCCCACAGATACGCAGTATTTT.

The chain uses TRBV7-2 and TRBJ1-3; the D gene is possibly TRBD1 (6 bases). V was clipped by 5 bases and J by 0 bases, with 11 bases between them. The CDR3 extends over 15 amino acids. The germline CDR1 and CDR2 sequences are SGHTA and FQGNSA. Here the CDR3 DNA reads TGTGCCAGCAGCCCGGACAGATACTCTGGAAACACCATATATTTT. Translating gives CASSPDRYSGNTIYF.

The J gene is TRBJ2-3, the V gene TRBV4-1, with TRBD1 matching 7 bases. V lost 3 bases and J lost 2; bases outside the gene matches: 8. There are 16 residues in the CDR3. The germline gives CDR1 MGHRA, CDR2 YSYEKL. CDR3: CASSHRPQGVTDTQYF. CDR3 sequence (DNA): TGCGCCAGCAGCCATCGTCCGCAGGGGGTCACAGATACGCAGTATTTT.

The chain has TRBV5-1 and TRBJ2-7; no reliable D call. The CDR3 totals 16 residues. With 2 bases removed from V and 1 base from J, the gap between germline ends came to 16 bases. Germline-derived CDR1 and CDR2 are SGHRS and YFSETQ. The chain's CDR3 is CASSLPLGFSSYEQYF. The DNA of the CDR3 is TGCGCCAGCAGCTTACCATTGGGATTTTCGTCCTACGAGCAGTACTTC.